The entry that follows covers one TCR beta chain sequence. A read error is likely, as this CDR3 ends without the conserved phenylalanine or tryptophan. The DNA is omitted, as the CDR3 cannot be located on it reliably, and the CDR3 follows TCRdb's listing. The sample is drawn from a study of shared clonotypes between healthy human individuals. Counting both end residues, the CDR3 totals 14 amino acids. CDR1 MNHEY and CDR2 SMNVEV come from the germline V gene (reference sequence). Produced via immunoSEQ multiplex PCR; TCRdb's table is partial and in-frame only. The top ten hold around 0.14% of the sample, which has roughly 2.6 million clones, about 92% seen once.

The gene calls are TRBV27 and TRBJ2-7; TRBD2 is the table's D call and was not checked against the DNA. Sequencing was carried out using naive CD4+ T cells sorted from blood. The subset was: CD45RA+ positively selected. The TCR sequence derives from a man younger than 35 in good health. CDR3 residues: CASSLGPTSGSQTL.